Listed below are T cell receptor beta chains from one sample, sequenced in a study of T cell responses to AZD1222 COVID-19 vaccine. Libraries were prepared by immunoSEQ multiplex PCR; TCRdb keeps only in-frame clonotypes and omits some of them. The table has 100,000 to 150,000 clones, around 89% seen once; the top ten hold roughly 1.4%. This specimen consisted of peripheral blood, obtained on day 0 of AZD1222 vaccination. The receptors stem from an adult in good health. CDR3s include the opening cysteine and the closing phenylalanine or tryptophan. Fields, in order: V gene, J gene, D gene, CDR3 length, clone size, CDR3 protein, CDR3 DNA. A D gene is named only where the DNA matches it firmly. Clone size, where shown, is once, few, many, or a class for clones that have expanded.

TRBV7-8	TRBJ1-1	-	14	-	CASSAYSVRTEAFF	TGTGCCAGCAGCGCGTACAGCGTGCGGACTGAAGCTTTCTTT
TRBV14	TRBJ2-1	TRBD2	17	-	CASSPGLAGGWDNEQFF	TGTGCCAGCAGCCCCGGACTAGCGGGAGGTTGGGACAATGAGCAGTTCTTC
TRBV5-6	TRBJ2-1	-	14	-	CASSLIRAYNEQFF	TGTGCCAGCAGCTTGATTAGGGCTTACAATGAGCAGTTCTTC
TRBV11-3	TRBJ2-7	TRBD1	19	few	CASSTGDRGPEAAPYEQYF	TGTGCCAGCAGCACCGGGGACAGGGGGCCCGAAGCAGCCCCATACGAGCAGTACTTC
TRBV5-1	TRBJ2-1	TRBD2	16	once	CASRGLAGGSYNEQFF	TGCGCCAGCAGGGGATTAGCGGGAGGATCCTACAATGAGCAGTTCTTC
TRBV18	TRBJ1-1	-	12	-	CASSPGRYEAFF	TGTGCCAGCTCACCTGGACGTTATGAAGCTTTCTTT
TRBV5-1	TRBJ2-7	-	16	-	CASSLENREISYEQYF	TGCGCCAGCAGCTTGGAAAACAGGGAAATTAGCTACGAGCAGTACTTC
TRBV7-6	TRBJ1-5	-	15	-	CASSLRLGGNQPQHF	TGTGCCAGCAGCTTACGTCTCGGGGGTAATCAGCCCCAGCATTTT
TRBV12-3/TRBV12-4	TRBJ2-7	-	12	-	CASSFSPYEQYF	TGTGCCAGCAGTTTTTCCCCCTACGAGCAGTACTTC
TRBV6-5	TRBJ2-3	TRBD2	16	-	CASSYSGLAGIDTQYF	TGTGCCAGCAGTTACTCGGGACTAGCGGGAATAGATACGCAGTATTTT
TRBV11-2	TRBJ1-1	-	16	-	CASNLLGQGSSTEAFF	TGTGCCAGCAACCTACTGGGTCAGGGTTCGAGCACTGAAGCTTTCTTT
TRBV28	TRBJ1-4	-	13	-	CASSYVANEKLFF	TGTGCCAGCAGTTATGTAGCTAATGAAAAACTGTTTTTT
TRBV11-2	TRBJ2-2	-	13	-	CASSLGRTGELFF	TGTGCCAGCAGCTTAGGGCGGACCGGGGAGCTGTTTTTT
TRBV27	TRBJ1-6	-	14	-	CASKAESYNSPLHF	TGTGCCAGCAAAGCCGAATCCTATAATTCACCCCTCCACTTT
TRBV7-2	TRBJ2-1	TRBD2	17	-	CASSRLSGNPPVNEQFF	TGTGCCAGCAGCCGCCTGAGCGGGAACCCCCCAGTCAATGAGCAGTTCTTC
TRBV2	TRBJ2-7	TRBD1	14	-	CASSGGQGAYEQYF	TGTGCCAGCAGTGGGGGGCAGGGGGCCTACGAGCAGTACTTC
TRBV2	TRBJ2-2	-	17	-	CASTKPMAEANTGELFF	TGTGCCAGCACTAAGCCTATGGCGGAGGCGAACACCGGGGAGCTGTTTTTT
TRBV7-2	TRBJ2-1	-	15	-	CASSPGFPPYNEQFF	TGTGCCAGCAGCCCAGGATTTCCCCCCTACAATGAGCAGTTCTTC
TRBV7-9	TRBJ1-5	TRBD1	15	-	CASSPGQGLNQPQHF	TGTGCCAGCAGCCCGGGACAGGGTCTCAATCAGCCCCAGCATTTT
TRBV4-1	TRBJ2-7	TRBD2	17	-	CASSQDFAGGAYYEQYF	TGCGCCAGCAGCCAAGATTTCGCGGGAGGGGCGTACTACGAGCAGTACTTC
TRBV28	TRBJ2-5	TRBD2	17	-	CASSTGTSGRVGETQYF	TGTGCCAGCAGTACCGGGACTAGCGGGAGGGTTGGGGAGACCCAGTACTTC
TRBV12-2	TRBJ1-5	-	17	-	CASRFFLPRDRGQPQHF	TGTGCAAGTCGCTTTTTCCTCCCCCGGGACAGGGGTCAGCCCCAGCATTTT
TRBV30	TRBJ2-5	-	15	-	CAWSVGSGPQETQYF	TGTGCCTGGAGTGTAGGGAGCGGACCCCAAGAGACCCAGTACTTC
TRBV12-3/TRBV12-4	TRBJ2-5	-	13	-	CASGSRRQETQYF	TGTGCCAGCGGGAGTCGGCGGCAAGAGACCCAGTACTTC
TRBV29-1	TRBJ1-2	TRBD1	17	-	CSVEDRDRGLANYGYTF	TGCAGCGTTGAAGACCGGGACAGGGGTCTCGCTAACTATGGCTACACCTTC
TRBV25-1	TRBJ1-3	-	15	-	CASSDLDTTGNTIYF	TGTGCCAGCAGTGATTTGGACACGACTGGAAACACCATATATTTT
TRBV19	TRBJ1-5	TRBD1	13	-	CASNRDRNQPQHF	TGTGCCAGTAATCGGGACAGGAATCAGCCCCAGCATTTT
TRBV7-2	TRBJ2-6	-	15	-	CASSPPERGANVLTF	TGTGCCAGCAGCCCTCCTGAACGGGGGGCCAACGTCCTGACTTTC
TRBV5-5	TRBJ2-7	-	14	-	CASSFPAGPYEQYF	TGTGCCAGCAGCTTCCCCGCAGGTCCCTACGAGCAGTACTTC
TRBV13	TRBJ2-7	TRBD1	15	-	CASSSRGQGDYEQYF	TGTGCCAGCAGCTCCCGGGGACAGGGAGACTACGAGCAGTACTTC
TRBV15	TRBJ2-7	-	17	-	CATSQPSRVGGRYEQYF	TGTGCCACCTCCCAGCCGTCCCGAGTAGGTGGGCGCTACGAGCAGTACTTC
TRBV30	TRBJ1-3	-	12	-	CAWTDSGNTIYF	TGTGCCTGGACAGACTCTGGAAACACCATATATTTT
TRBV4-1	TRBJ2-4	-	16	-	CASSQEFPGRLNIQYF	TGCGCCAGCAGCCAAGAGTTTCCGGGACGGCTAAACATTCAGTACTTC
TRBV18	TRBJ1-1	TRBD1	15	-	CASSETGTVNTEAFF	TGTGCCAGCTCAGAGACCGGGACAGTGAACACTGAAGCTTTCTTT
TRBV5-6	TRBJ1-5	-	18	-	CASSSTRTATYSNQPQHF	TGTGCCAGCAGCTCAACGAGGACAGCAACTTATAGCAATCAGCCCCAGCATTTT
TRBV5-4	TRBJ2-1	-	13	-	CASSQGSYNEQFF	TGTGCCAGCAGCCAGGGATCCTACAATGAGCAGTTCTTC